These T cell receptor beta chains were read from a single sample in a study of T cell changes during pregnancy in multiple sclerosis. Only in-frame clones appear in the TCRdb table, and some are missing; sequencing was by immunoSEQ multiplex PCR. The repertoire holds about 87,000 clones, with over 85% as singletons. The input for sequencing was peripheral blood, taken in the third trimester of pregnancy. The source of these receptors is a female donor in good health, enrolled as a control in a pregnancy study. The CDR3 runs from the conserved cysteine through the conserved F or W. The D gene is left open where the match is weak. Some rows mark clone size as missing; the rest say once, few, many or name a class of expanded clone.

CDR3 protein: CASSLGGTDTQYF
CDR3 DNA: TGCGCCAGCAGCTTGGGAGGCACAGATACGCAGTATTTT
J gene: TRBJ2-3
clone size: .
D gene: .
V gene: TRBV5-1

CDR3 protein: CASSLTGPSANYGYTF
CDR3 DNA: TGTGCCAGCAGCTTGACAGGGCCCTCAGCTAACTATGGCTACACCTTC
J gene: TRBJ1-2
clone size: .
D gene: TRBD1
V gene: TRBV28

CDR3 protein: CASSRQGSDNEQYF
CDR3 DNA: TGCGCCAGCAGTCGACAGGGTTCTGATAACGAGCAGTACTTC
J gene: TRBJ2-7
clone size: .
D gene: TRBD1
V gene: TRBV5-1

CDR3 protein: CASSPGLLAPYEQYF
CDR3 DNA: TGTGCCAGTAGTCCGGGACTCCTAGCTCCCTACGAGCAGTACTTC
J gene: TRBJ2-7
clone size: .
D gene: .
V gene: TRBV19

CDR3 protein: CASTDNYGTGDFYEQYF
CDR3 DNA: TGTGCCAGCACCGATAACTATGGGACAGGGGATTTCTACGAGCAGTACTTC
J gene: TRBJ2-7
clone size: .
D gene: TRBD1
V gene: TRBV2

CDR3 protein: CASSFADRNLYEQYF
CDR3 DNA: TGTGCCAGCAGCTTCGCGGACAGGAATCTGTACGAGCAGTACTTC
J gene: TRBJ2-7
clone size: .
D gene: TRBD1
V gene: TRBV5-6

CDR3 protein: CASSLEASNTGELFF
CDR3 DNA: TGCGCCAGCAGCTTGGAAGCCTCGAACACCGGGGAGCTGTTTTTT
J gene: TRBJ2-2
clone size: .
D gene: .
V gene: TRBV5-1

CDR3 protein: CASSTLLNTEAFF
CDR3 DNA: TGTGCCAGCAGTACACTATTAAACACTGAAGCTTTCTTT
J gene: TRBJ1-1
clone size: .
D gene: .
V gene: TRBV28

CDR3 protein: CATSRGDSRPNYGYTF
CDR3 DNA: TGTGCCACCAGCAGAGGGGACAGCAGACCTAACTATGGCTACACCTTC
J gene: TRBJ1-2
clone size: .
D gene: TRBD1
V gene: TRBV15

CDR3 protein: CASSLSANYEQYF
CDR3 DNA: TGTGCCAGCAGTTTATCGGCCAACTACGAGCAGTACTTC
J gene: TRBJ2-7
clone size: .
D gene: .
V gene: TRBV27

CDR3 protein: CASSSTVRLAGGFYEQYF
CDR3 DNA: TGTGCCAGCAGCTCCACCGTAAGACTAGCGGGAGGATTCTACGAGCAGTACTTC
J gene: TRBJ2-7
clone size: .
D gene: TRBD2
V gene: TRBV11-2

CDR3 protein: CASSLVASTDTQYF
CDR3 DNA: TGTGCCAGCAGTTTGGTGGCTAGCACAGATACGCAGTATTTT
J gene: TRBJ2-3
clone size: .
D gene: .
V gene: TRBV27

CDR3 protein: CASSRLESRTEQETQYF
CDR3 DNA: TGTGCCAGCAGCCGCCTCGAAAGTAGGACAGAGCAAGAGACCCAGTACTTC
J gene: TRBJ2-5
clone size: .
D gene: .
V gene: TRBV28

CDR3 protein: CASSQLAEGYEQYF
CDR3 DNA: TGTGCCAGCAGCCAACTAGCGGAAGGATACGAGCAGTACTTC
J gene: TRBJ2-7
clone size: .
D gene: TRBD2
V gene: TRBV4-2

CDR3 protein: CASSPSPGGPYEQYF
CDR3 DNA: TGTGCCAGCTCACCATCCCCGGGAGGGCCCTACGAGCAGTACTTC
J gene: TRBJ2-7
clone size: .
D gene: TRBD2
V gene: TRBV18

CDR3 protein: CASSFQGGNQPQHF
CDR3 DNA: TGTGCCAGCAGTTTCCAGGGGGGCAATCAGCCCCAGCATTTT
J gene: TRBJ1-5
clone size: .
D gene: TRBD1
V gene: TRBV28

CDR3 protein: CASSLEGKETQYF
CDR3 DNA: TGTGCCAGCAGCTTGGAGGGTAAAGAGACCCAGTACTTC
J gene: TRBJ2-5
clone size: .
D gene: .
V gene: TRBV11-2

CDR3 protein: CATHTNYGVGYTF
CDR3 DNA: TGTGCCACCCACACTAATTATGGTGTCGGCTACACCTTC
J gene: TRBJ1-2
clone size: .
D gene: .
V gene: TRBV5-4

CDR3 protein: CASSRQTSASTDTQYF
CDR3 DNA: TGTGCCAGCAGCCGACAGACTAGCGCAAGCACAGATACGCAGTATTTT
J gene: TRBJ2-3
clone size: .
D gene: TRBD2
V gene: TRBV4-2

CDR3 protein: CASRQRLASAYNEQFF
CDR3 DNA: TGTGCCAGCAGACAACGCTTGGCTAGCGCTTACAATGAGCAGTTCTTC
J gene: TRBJ2-1
clone size: .
D gene: .
V gene: TRBV2

CDR3 protein: CASSFNGRGPSEQYF
CDR3 DNA: TGTGCCAGCAGTTTTAACGGCAGGGGGCCCTCCGAGCAGTACTTC
J gene: TRBJ2-7
clone size: .
D gene: TRBD1
V gene: TRBV27

CDR3 protein: CASSRGFQETQYF
CDR3 DNA: TGTGCCAGCAGCCGGGGGTTCCAAGAGACCCAGTACTTC
J gene: TRBJ2-5
clone size: once
D gene: .
V gene: TRBV2

CDR3 protein: CASSRDSYEQYF
CDR3 DNA: TGTGCCAGCAGTCGGGACAGCTACGAGCAGTACTTC
J gene: TRBJ2-7
clone size: .
D gene: TRBD1
V gene: TRBV27

CDR3 protein: CARGLAGSSYEQYF
CDR3 DNA: TGTGCCAGGGGACTAGCGGGAAGCTCCTACGAGCAGTACTTC
J gene: TRBJ2-7
clone size: once
D gene: TRBD2
V gene: TRBV6-4

CDR3 protein: CATTDRTETQYF
CDR3 DNA: TGTGCCACGACGGACAGGACAGAGACCCAGTACTTC
J gene: TRBJ2-5
clone size: .
D gene: TRBD1
V gene: TRBV19

CDR3 protein: CASSVAGLLGYEQYF
CDR3 DNA: TGTGCCAGCAGCGTAGCGGGACTTCTGGGTTACGAGCAGTACTTC
J gene: TRBJ2-7
clone size: .
D gene: TRBD2
V gene: TRBV7-2

CDR3 protein: CASSVTPGQGVYEQYF
CDR3 DNA: TGCGCCAGCAGCGTAACACCGGGACAGGGGGTCTACGAGCAGTACTTC
J gene: TRBJ2-7
clone size: .
D gene: TRBD1
V gene: TRBV5-1

CDR3 protein: CASSPQWQYEQYF
CDR3 DNA: TGTGCCAGCAGCCCCCAATGGCAATACGAGCAGTACTTC
J gene: TRBJ2-7
clone size: .
D gene: .
V gene: TRBV7-2

CDR3 protein: CSVAGTSGFGGAYNEQFF
CDR3 DNA: TGCAGCGTTGCCGGGACTAGCGGCTTTGGGGGCGCCTACAATGAGCAGTTCTTC
J gene: TRBJ2-1
clone size: .
D gene: TRBD2
V gene: TRBV29-1

CDR3 protein: CASSRRVNTEAFF
CDR3 DNA: TGTGCCAGCAGCAGGAGGGTGAACACTGAAGCTTTCTTT
J gene: TRBJ1-1
clone size: .
D gene: .
V gene: TRBV6-6

CDR3 protein: CASRRTGGYEQYF
CDR3 DNA: TGTGCCAGCAGACGGACAGGGGGGTACGAGCAGTACTTC
J gene: TRBJ2-7
clone size: .
D gene: TRBD1
V gene: TRBV27

CDR3 protein: CSAMHSYEQYF
CDR3 DNA: TGCAGTGCTATGCACTCTTACGAGCAGTACTTC
J gene: TRBJ2-7
clone size: .
D gene: .
V gene: TRBV20-1

CDR3 protein: CASSYSTSGSTDTQYF
CDR3 DNA: TGTGCCAGCAGTTACTCGACTAGCGGGAGTACAGATACGCAGTATTTT
J gene: TRBJ2-3
clone size: .
D gene: TRBD2
V gene: TRBV6-5

CDR3 protein: CASSSDRGRAEAFF
CDR3 DNA: TGTGCCAGCTCGTCTGACAGGGGGAGGGCTGAAGCTTTCTTT
J gene: TRBJ1-1
clone size: .
D gene: TRBD1
V gene: TRBV18

CDR3 protein: CASAEVGTSGSSGNEQFF
CDR3 DNA: TGTGCCAGCGCGGAAGTGGGAACTAGCGGGAGTTCTGGAAATGAGCAGTTCTTC
J gene: TRBJ2-1
clone size: .
D gene: TRBD2
V gene: TRBV2

CDR3 protein: CASSLGDTAADTQYF
CDR3 DNA: TGCGCCAGCAGCTTGGGGGACACGGCGGCAGATACGCAGTATTTT
J gene: TRBJ2-3
clone size: .
D gene: .
V gene: TRBV5-1

CDR3 protein: CASSLQITGDWETQYF
CDR3 DNA: TGTGCCAGCAGCTTACAAATAACGGGAGATTGGGAGACCCAGTACTTC
J gene: TRBJ2-5
clone size: .
D gene: .
V gene: TRBV7-9

CDR3 protein: CASSLWGGTTYEQYF
CDR3 DNA: TGTGCCAGCAGTTTATGGGGCGGGACCACCTACGAGCAGTACTTC
J gene: TRBJ2-7
clone size: .
D gene: .
V gene: TRBV28

CDR3 protein: CASRPGLAGGLNGELFF
CDR3 DNA: TGTGCCAGCAGACCGGGACTAGCGGGAGGGCTCAACGGGGAGCTGTTTTTT
J gene: TRBJ2-2
clone size: .
D gene: TRBD2
V gene: TRBV7-9

CDR3 protein: CASKEHGERTGANVLTF
CDR3 DNA: TGCGCCAGTAAGGAACACGGGGAAAGGACTGGGGCCAACGTCCTGACTTTC
J gene: TRBJ2-6
clone size: .
D gene: .
V gene: TRBV5-1

CDR3 protein: CASSFTGSSYEQYF
CDR3 DNA: TGTGCCAGCAGCTTTACCGGGAGTTCCTACGAGCAGTACTTC
J gene: TRBJ2-7
clone size: .
D gene: .
V gene: TRBV7-2

CDR3 protein: CASSTAGTGIYEQYF
CDR3 DNA: TGTGCCAGCTCAACCGCCGGGACAGGGATCTACGAGCAGTACTTC
J gene: TRBJ2-7
clone size: .
D gene: TRBD1
V gene: TRBV18

CDR3 protein: CASSFGPLVGTDTQYF
CDR3 DNA: TGCGCCAGCAGCTTTGGGCCGTTAGTCGGCACAGATACGCAGTATTTT
J gene: TRBJ2-3
clone size: .
D gene: .
V gene: TRBV5-1

CDR3 protein: CASSGGSGRHPSTDTQYF
CDR3 DNA: TGTGCCAGCAGCGGAGGTAGCGGGAGGCACCCTAGCACAGATACGCAGTATTTT
J gene: TRBJ2-3
clone size: .
D gene: TRBD2
V gene: TRBV7-9

CDR3 protein: CASRPGGNTIYF
CDR3 DNA: TGTGCCAGCAGACCCGGTGGAAACACCATATATTTT
J gene: TRBJ1-3
clone size: once
D gene: .
V gene: TRBV6-6

CDR3 protein: CASSPKETQYF
CDR3 DNA: TGTGCCAGCAGCCCCAAAGAGACCCAGTACTTC
J gene: TRBJ2-5
clone size: .
D gene: .
V gene: TRBV7-8

CDR3 protein: CASSLQPEQPQHF
CDR3 DNA: TGCGCCAGCAGCTTGCAACCGGAGCAGCCCCAGCATTTT
J gene: TRBJ1-5
clone size: .
D gene: .
V gene: TRBV5-1

CDR3 protein: CASKSTSGGPDTQYF
CDR3 DNA: TGCGCCAGCAAGAGTACTAGCGGGGGGCCAGATACGCAGTATTTT
J gene: TRBJ2-3
clone size: .
D gene: TRBD2
V gene: TRBV5-1

CDR3 protein: CASSPNWSYGYTF
CDR3 DNA: TGTGCCAGCAGCCCGAATTGGAGCTATGGCTACACCTTC
J gene: TRBJ1-2
clone size: .
D gene: .
V gene: TRBV6-5

CDR3 protein: CASSPTGITYEQYF
CDR3 DNA: TGTGCCAGCAGCCCGACAGGAATAACCTACGAGCAGTACTTC
J gene: TRBJ2-7
clone size: .
D gene: .
V gene: TRBV6-5

CDR3 protein: CASSEYPGRAEQYF
CDR3 DNA: TGTGCCAGCAGTGAGTACCCCGGGAGGGCCGAGCAGTACTTC
J gene: TRBJ2-7
clone size: .
D gene: TRBD2
V gene: TRBV25-1

CDR3 protein: CAISRDRDQPQHF
CDR3 DNA: TGTGCCATCAGTCGGGACAGGGATCAGCCCCAGCATTTT
J gene: TRBJ1-5
clone size: .
D gene: TRBD1
V gene: TRBV10-3

CDR3 protein: CASTPGPGQGVGGETQYF
CDR3 DNA: TGTGCCAGCACCCCGGGTCCGGGACAGGGGGTAGGAGGGGAGACCCAGTACTTC
J gene: TRBJ2-5
clone size: .
D gene: TRBD1
V gene: TRBV5-4

CDR3 protein: CASKTGSSYNEQFF
CDR3 DNA: TGTGCCAGCAAGACTGGGAGCTCCTACAATGAGCAGTTCTTC
J gene: TRBJ2-1
clone size: .
D gene: .
V gene: TRBV7-2

CDR3 protein: CASSLFGQGQGNTEAFF
CDR3 DNA: TGTGCCAGCAGCTTGTTCGGACAGGGTCAGGGGAACACTGAAGCTTTCTTT
J gene: TRBJ1-1
clone size: .
D gene: TRBD1
V gene: TRBV5-4